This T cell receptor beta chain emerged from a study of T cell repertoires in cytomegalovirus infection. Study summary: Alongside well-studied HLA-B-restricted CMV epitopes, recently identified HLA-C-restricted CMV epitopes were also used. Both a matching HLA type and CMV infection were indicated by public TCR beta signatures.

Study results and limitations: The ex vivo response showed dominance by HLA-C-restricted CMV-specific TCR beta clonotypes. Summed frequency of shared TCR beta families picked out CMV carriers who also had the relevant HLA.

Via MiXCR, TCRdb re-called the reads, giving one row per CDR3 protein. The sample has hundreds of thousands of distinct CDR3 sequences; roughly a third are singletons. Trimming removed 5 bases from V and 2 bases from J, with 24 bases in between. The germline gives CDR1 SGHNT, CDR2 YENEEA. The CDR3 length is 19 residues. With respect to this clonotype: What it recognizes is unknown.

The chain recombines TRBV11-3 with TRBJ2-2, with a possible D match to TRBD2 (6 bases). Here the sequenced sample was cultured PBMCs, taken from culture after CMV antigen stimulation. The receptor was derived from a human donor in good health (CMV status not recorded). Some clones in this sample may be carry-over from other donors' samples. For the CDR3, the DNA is TGTGCCAGCAGCCCTAGATGGGGGGTCGGGGACCAAAACACCGGGGAGCTGTTTTTT. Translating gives CASSPRWGVGDQNTGELFF.